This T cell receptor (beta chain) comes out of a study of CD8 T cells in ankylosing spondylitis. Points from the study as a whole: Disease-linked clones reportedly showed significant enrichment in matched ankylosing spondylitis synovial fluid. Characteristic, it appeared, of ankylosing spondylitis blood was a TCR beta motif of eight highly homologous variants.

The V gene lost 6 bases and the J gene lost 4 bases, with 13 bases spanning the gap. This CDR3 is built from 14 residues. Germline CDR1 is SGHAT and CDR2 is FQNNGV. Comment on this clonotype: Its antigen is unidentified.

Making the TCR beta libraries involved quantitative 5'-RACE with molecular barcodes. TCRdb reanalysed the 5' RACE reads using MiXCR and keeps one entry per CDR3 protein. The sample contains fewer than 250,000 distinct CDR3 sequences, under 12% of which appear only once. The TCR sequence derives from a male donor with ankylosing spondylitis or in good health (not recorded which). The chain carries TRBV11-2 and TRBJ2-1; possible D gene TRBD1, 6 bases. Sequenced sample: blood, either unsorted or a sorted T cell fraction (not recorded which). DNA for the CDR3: TGTGCCAGCAGTCCTGACAGGTATTACAATGAGCAGTTCTTC. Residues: CASSPDRYYNEQFF.